This TCR beta chain originates from a study of blood T cell repertoires in COVID-19. About the study: The United States, Italy and Spain provided the acute and convalescent COVID-19 samples.

The method was immunoSEQ multiplex PCR; TCRdb's version includes in-frame clones alone and lacks a portion of them. The table shows about 220,000 clones, with about 82% occurring only once. CDR1 is ENHRY and CDR2 is SYGVKD in the germline V gene. V trimming: 0 bases; J trimming: 4 bases; junction bases outside the gene matches: 13. The CDR3 covers 18 residues. The sample consisted of peripheral blood. The clonotype was recovered from a woman in her seventies with COVID-19, enrolled during active disease. The chain recombines TRBV10-3 with TRBJ2-7, with 9 nucleotides matching TRBD1. CDR3 in DNA: TGTGCCATCAGTGAGTCGATTTCGGGGGACAGGGCAGTGTACGAGCAGTACTTC. Residues: CAISESISGDRAVYEQYF.